This T cell receptor beta chain was recorded in a study of blood T cell repertoires in COVID-19. The wider study: From T cells, B-cell-depleted T cells, or PBMCs came the material, which was cDNA or gDNA.

V lost 5 bases, J lost 5 bases, and 15 bases lay in between. Per the germline V gene, CDR1 is SGHTA and CDR2 is FQGNSA. CDR3 length equals 14 residues. Some clones are missing from TCRdb's copy, which holds only in-frame ones; the method was immunoSEQ multiplex PCR. Among 250,000 to 350,000 clones, 89% were seen once, and the ten largest hold 0.94%. The genes are TRBV7-2 and TRBJ2-5, with a tentative D call TRBD1 (5 bases). The origin of this receptor is a woman aged 40 to 49 who had recovered from COVID-19. The sequencing input was peripheral blood. CDR3 residues: CASSPTATRETQYF. The CDR3 DNA reads as TGTGCCAGCAGCCCGACAGCTACTCGGGAGACCCAGTACTTC.